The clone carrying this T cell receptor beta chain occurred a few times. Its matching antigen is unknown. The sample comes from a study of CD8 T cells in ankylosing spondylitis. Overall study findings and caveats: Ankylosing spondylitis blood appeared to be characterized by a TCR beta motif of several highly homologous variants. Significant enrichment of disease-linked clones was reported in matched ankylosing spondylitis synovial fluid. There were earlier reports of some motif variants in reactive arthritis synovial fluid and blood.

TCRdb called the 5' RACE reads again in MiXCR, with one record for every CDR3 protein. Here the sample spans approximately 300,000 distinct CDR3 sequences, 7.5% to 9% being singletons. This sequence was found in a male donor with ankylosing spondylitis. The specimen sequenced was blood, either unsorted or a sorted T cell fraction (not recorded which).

The CDR3 region has the DNA TGTGCCAGCTCACCAGAAAGGGGACAGTCCGAAAAACTGTTTTTT. Translation gives CASSPERGQSEKLFF. The V gene is TRBV18, the J gene TRBJ1-4, with 7 bases that match TRBD1. The CDR3 loop spans 15 amino acids. Germline lookup yields CDR1 KGHSH and CDR2 LQKENI. V was clipped by 2 bases and J by 8 bases; unmatched bases: 8.